The 14 T cell receptor beta chains listed next were all sequenced from one sample in a study of control samples from healthy donors and cancer patients (dated by TCRdb to about 2020). Library creation used the immunoSEQ multiplex PCR assay. The clones in this table, taken by TCRdb from immuneACCESS, are in-frame only. Not every clone is retained; where verified, under half of the shortfall comes from an unresolved V gene, and the cause of the rest is unknown. This sample comprises fewer than 500,000 clones, approximately 90% of them detected only once. The ten largest clonotypes hold approximately 6.3% of the sample. Sequencing was done on a sample of PBMCs. Every receptor here comes from a middle-aged man with head and neck cancer.

The gene calls are TRBV18 and TRBJ1-1; 7 nucleotides agree with TRBD1. Trimming took 3 bases from V and 5 from J; bases not matched to a gene: 9. The CDR3 sequence is 15 residues long. Germline CDR1 is KGHSH and CDR2 is LQKENI. The CDR3 bases are TGTGCCAGCTCACCCGAACTTGTACAGGGGACTGAAGCTTTCTTT. Amino acid sequence: CASSPELVQGTEAFF.

Here the CDR3 reads CAWSLQSSEAFF. CDR3 bases: TGTGCCTGGAGTCTCCAGAGTTCTGAAGCTTTCTTT. The chain joins TRBV30 to TRBJ1-1; D not certain. Per the germline V gene, CDR1 is GTSNPN and CDR2 is SVGIG (reference sequence). V gave up 2 bases and J gave up 6 bases, with 10 bases separating them. The CDR3 extends over 12 amino acids. Full variable domain (rest looked up from reference TRBV30 and TRBJ1-1): SQTIHQWPATLVQPVGSPLSLECTVEGTSNPNLYWYRQAAGRGLQLLFYSVGIGQISSEVPQNLSASRPQDRQFILSSKKLLLSDSGFYLCAWSLQSSEAFFGQGTRLTVV.

This rearrangement joins TRBV7-2 to TRBJ1-5; 8 positions match TRBD1. This CDR3 comprises 14 residues. The germline V gene has CDR1 SGHTA and CDR2 FQGNSA. The V gene end was trimmed by 6 bases and the J gene end by 4 bases; junction bases not matched to a gene: 5. CDR3 amino acids: CASSRRGRNQPQHF. The CDR3 DNA reads as TGTGCCAGCAGTCGCAGGGGGCGGAATCAGCCCCAGCATTTT.

The chain combines TRBV5-5 with TRBJ1-3; D might be TRBD1 (5 bases). Germline V gene data show CDR1 as SGHKS and CDR2 as YYEKEE (reference sequence). This CDR3 region has 15 residues. Trimming removed 1 base from V and 2 bases from J, with 10 bases in between. CDR3 nucleotide sequence: TGTGCCAGCAGCTTGAGTAGGGGCGCTGGAAACACCATATATTTT. It encodes CASSLSRGAGNTIYF.

This sequence joins TRBV6-5 and TRBJ1-3; D not certain. V was shortened by 8 bases and J by 3 bases, with 14 bases between the two germline ends. There are 14 residues in the CDR3. The germline V gene has CDR1 MNHEY and CDR2 SVGAGI. As DNA, the CDR3 is TGTGCCAGCTCGGGCAGAATGCTTGGAAACACCATATATTTT. Residues: CASSGRMLGNTIYF.

This clone was found once. The rearrangement uses TRBV5-1 and TRBJ1-6; D unclear. Trimming removed 4 bases at V and 0 bases at J, with 11 bases between. CDR1 is SGHRS and CDR2 is YFSETQ in the germline V gene. This CDR3 spans 16 amino acids. DNA for the CDR3: TGCGCCAGCAGCCAACAAGGTAGCTCCTATAATTCACCCCTCCACTTT. Amino acid sequence: CASSQQGSSYNSPLHF.

The V and J genes are TRBV6-2 or TRBV6-3 and TRBJ2-7; 10 positions agree with TRBD2. Germline CDR1 and CDR2: MNHEY and SVGEGT. The CDR3 is 19 residues long. V shed 6 bases, J shed 0 bases, and the junction held 17 bases outside the gene matches. The CDR3 spells CASSPGPGTSAPGSYEQYF. The CDR3 region has the DNA TGTGCCAGCAGCCCCGGCCCTGGGACTAGCGCTCCGGGCTCCTACGAGCAGTACTTC.

The genes are TRBV19 and TRBJ2-1; 10 bases fit TRBD2. CDR3 length equals 17 residues. The ends lost 5 bases at V and 0 bases at J; junction bases unmatched: 7. Germline CDR1 LNHDA, CDR2 SQIVND (reference sequence). The chain's CDR3 is CASSSKGLAVSYNEQFF. The CDR3 nucleotides are TGTGCCAGTAGTTCAAAAGGACTAGCGGTCTCCTACAATGAGCAGTTCTTC.

The chain recombines TRBV28 with TRBJ1-5, with a weak D call TRBD1 (5 bases). Trimming removed 7 bases at V and 3 bases at J, with 19 bases between. Germline V gives CDR1 MDHEN, CDR2 SYDVKM. The CDR3 extends over 16 amino acids. The CDR3 protein is CASILRDVVNNQPQHF. The CDR3 DNA reads TGTGCCAGCATCCTCAGGGACGTGGTTAACAATCAGCCCCAGCATTTT.

The rearrangement joins TRBV3-1 (or the pseudogene TRBV3-2) to TRBJ1-6; D gene ambiguous. The CDR3 sequence is 14 residues long. Trimming took 1 base from V and 7 from J, leaving 8 bases between them. CDR1 is LGHDT and CDR2 is YNNKEL in the germline V gene (reference sequence). CDR3 coding DNA: TGTGCCAGCAGCCAAGTTTCAGCAAATTCACCCCTCCACTTT. It codes for CASSQVSANSPLHF.

A single count supports this clone. This rearrangement joins TRBV12-5 to TRBJ2-1; D may be TRBD1 or TRBD2 (5 bases each). This CDR3 has 17 residues. Germline values: CDR1 LGHNT, CDR2 FRNRAP. With 5 bases removed from V and 0 bases from J, the gap between germline ends came to 17 bases. As DNA, the CDR3 is TGTGCTAGTGGTGCCGCCGGGACCACTATCTCCTACAATGAGCAGTTCTTC. Protein product: CASGAAGTTISYNEQFF.

The rearrangement joins TRBV5-1 to TRBJ1-2, with 11 bases that match TRBD1. Trimming at V came to 3 bases and at J to 3 bases, leaving 16 bases not matched to a gene. The CDR3 sequence is 19 residues long. Germline assignment: CDR1 SGHRS and CDR2 YFSETQ. The CDR3 DNA follows: TGCGCCAGCAGCTCTCATTCTGCGGACAGGGGGCTCTCGGACTATGGCTACACCTTC. It encodes CASSSHSADRGLSDYGYTF.

The rearrangement uses TRBV7-3 and TRBJ2-7, with D possibly matching TRBD1 (5 bases). This CDR3 is built from 15 residues. Trimming left V 2 bases short and J 1 base short, with 12 bases between. Germline CDR1 reads SGHTA; CDR2 reads FQGTGA. CDR3 DNA sequence: TGTGCCAGCAGCTTATTAAGGGGCGGATCCTACGAGCAGTACTTC. Protein: CASSLLRGGSYEQYF.

In DNA, the CDR3 is TGTGCCAGCTCCCCTAAGAGTAATGAGCAGTTCTTC. Amino acid sequence: CASSPKSNEQFF. The V gene is TRBV18, the J gene TRBJ2-1; D gene unclear. Per the germline V gene, CDR1 is KGHSH and CDR2 is LQKENI. This CDR3 comprises 12 residues. V was cut by 6 bases and J by 7 bases, with 10 bases left in between. Based on the CDR3 plus reference TRBV18 and TRBJ2-1, the full variable domain is NAGVMQNPRHLVRRRGQEARLRCSPMKGHSHVYWYRQLPEEGLKFMVYLQKENIIDESGMPKERFSAEFPKEGPSILRIQQVVRGDSAAYFCASSPKSNEQFFGPGTRLTVL.